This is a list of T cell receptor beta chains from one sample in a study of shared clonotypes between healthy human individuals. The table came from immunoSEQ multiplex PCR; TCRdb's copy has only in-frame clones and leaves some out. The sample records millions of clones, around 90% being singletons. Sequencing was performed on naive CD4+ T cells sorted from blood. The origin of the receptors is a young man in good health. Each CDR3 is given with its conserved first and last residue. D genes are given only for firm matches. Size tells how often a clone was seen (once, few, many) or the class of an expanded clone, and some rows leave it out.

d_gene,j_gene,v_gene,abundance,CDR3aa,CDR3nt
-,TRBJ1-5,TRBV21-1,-,CASSRQGILGNQPQHF,TGTGCCAGCAGCAGACAGGGGATTCTAGGCAATCAGCCCCAGCATTTT
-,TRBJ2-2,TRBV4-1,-,CASSPMGRTGELFF,TGCGCCAGCAGCCCTATGGGTCGGACCGGGGAGCTGTTTTTT
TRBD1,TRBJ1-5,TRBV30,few,CAWGQGKGQPQHF,TGTGCCTGGGGACAGGGGAAGGGGCAGCCCCAGCATTTT
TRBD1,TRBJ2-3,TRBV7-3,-,CASSLMGQGTDTQYF,TGTGCCAGCAGCTTAATGGGACAGGGTACAGATACGCAGTATTTT
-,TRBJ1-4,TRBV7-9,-,CASSSGQSTNEKLFF,TGTGCTAGCAGTAGTGGACAGTCAACTAATGAAAAACTGTTTTTT
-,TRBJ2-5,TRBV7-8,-,CASSASVETQYF,TGTGCCAGCAGCGCCAGTGTGGAGACCCAGTACTTC
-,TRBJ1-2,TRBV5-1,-,CASSFLPGSGYTF,TGCGCCAGCAGCTTTCTACCAGGTTCTGGCTACACCTTC
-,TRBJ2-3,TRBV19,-,CASSMQGQGTDTQYF,TGTGCCAGTAGTATGCAGGGGCAAGGCACAGATACGCAGTATTTT
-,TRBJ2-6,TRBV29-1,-,CSVELDRQYSGANVLTF,TGCAGCGTTGAGTTGGACAGACAATACTCTGGGGCCAACGTCCTGACTTTC
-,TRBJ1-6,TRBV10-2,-,CASSESIGQPNNSPLHF,TGCGCCAGCAGTGAGTCTATAGGACAGCCCAATAATTCACCCCTCCACTTT